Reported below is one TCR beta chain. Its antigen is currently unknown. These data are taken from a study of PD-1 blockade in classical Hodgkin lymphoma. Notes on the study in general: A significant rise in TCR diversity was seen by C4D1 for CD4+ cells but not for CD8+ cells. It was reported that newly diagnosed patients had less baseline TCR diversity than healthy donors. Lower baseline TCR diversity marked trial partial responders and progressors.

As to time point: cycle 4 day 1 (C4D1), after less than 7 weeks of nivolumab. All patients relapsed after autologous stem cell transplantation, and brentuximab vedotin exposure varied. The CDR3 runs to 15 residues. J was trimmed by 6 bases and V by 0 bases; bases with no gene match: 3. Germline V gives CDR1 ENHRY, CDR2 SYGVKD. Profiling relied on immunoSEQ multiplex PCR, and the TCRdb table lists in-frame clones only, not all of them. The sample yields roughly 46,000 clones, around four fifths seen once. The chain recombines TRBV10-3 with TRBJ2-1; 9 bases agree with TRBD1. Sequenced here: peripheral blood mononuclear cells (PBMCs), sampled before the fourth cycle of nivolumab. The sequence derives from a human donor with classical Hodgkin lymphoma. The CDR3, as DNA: TGTGCCATCAGTGAGTCGGGACAGGGAATCAATGAGCAGTTCTTC. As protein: CAISESGQGINEQFF.